The clone carrying this T cell receptor (beta chain) came up a few times. Its antigen is not identified. Germline CDR1 SGHTA, CDR2 FQGNSA. This CDR3 has 16 residues. The ends were cut back, 2 bases at V and 4 bases at J, with 15 bases in the middle. Sequencing used immunoSEQ multiplex PCR; TCRdb keeps in-frame clones, though not all of them. The sample has 84,000 or so clones, 85% to 90% seen once. The sample is drawn from a study of T cell responses to AZD1222 COVID-19 vaccine. Whole-study results and caveats: An increase in Spike-specific TCR breadth and depth was observed after two AZD1222 doses.

V usage is TRBV7-2 and J usage is TRBJ1-3; no clear D gene. The receptor was derived from an adult in good health. The sequencing used peripheral blood, collected on day 0 of AZD1222 vaccination. This CDR3 reads CASSLISGRRGNTIYF. The CDR3 region has the DNA TGTGCCAGCAGCTTAATCTCTGGGCGGAGGGGAAACACCATATATTTT.